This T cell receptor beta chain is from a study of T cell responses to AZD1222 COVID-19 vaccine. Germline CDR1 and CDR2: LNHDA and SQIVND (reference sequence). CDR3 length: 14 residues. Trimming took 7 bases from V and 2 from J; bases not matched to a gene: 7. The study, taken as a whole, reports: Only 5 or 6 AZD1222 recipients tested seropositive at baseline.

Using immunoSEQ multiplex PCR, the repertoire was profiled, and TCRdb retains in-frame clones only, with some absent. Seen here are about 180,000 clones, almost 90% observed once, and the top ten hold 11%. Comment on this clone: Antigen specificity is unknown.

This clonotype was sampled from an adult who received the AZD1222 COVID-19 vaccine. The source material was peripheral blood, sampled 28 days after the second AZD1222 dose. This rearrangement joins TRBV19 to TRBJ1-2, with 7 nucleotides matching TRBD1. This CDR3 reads CASIETGKNYGYTF. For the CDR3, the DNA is TGTGCCAGTATTGAGACAGGGAAAAACTATGGCTACACCTTC.